This T cell receptor (beta chain) was captured by sequencing in a study of T-cell reconstitution after alpha-beta-depleted transplantation in children. As regards this clonotype: Its specificity is unknown.

Unique molecular identifiers were used in preparing the TCRbeta library. TCRdb ran MiXCR on the PCR reads and lists one entry per CDR3 protein. The profile covers about 980,000 distinct CDR3 sequences, with under 30% appearing a single time and more than 25% taken by the ten largest. This CDR3 region has 15 residues. V lost 3 bases to trimming and J lost 4 bases, with 15 bases between them. CDR1 is SEHNR, CDR2 FQNEAQ, per germline (reference sequence). Findings and caveats of the study: Surviving thymic progenitors and recipient T cells were the source of high TCRbeta diversity at day 60 in some patients. Reports say that about two months after transplant, the alpha-beta T cells came out of several hundred graft clones that had expanded. Newly generated T cells supplied most T-cell counts and diversity one year post-transplant.

This clonotype was obtained from a boy under two years old who had a stem cell transplant for SCID, so the T cells may come from the graft donor. The chain recombines TRBV7-9 with TRBJ2-5, with D possibly TRBD1 on 5 matching bases. Sequenced material: PBMCs, mostly from graft donor cells, taken 360 days after TCRalphabeta/CD19-depleted stem cell transplant. The CDR3 here is CASSLVAGKRETQYF. CDR3 in DNA: TGTGCCAGCAGCTTGGTGGCAGGGAAGAGAGAGACCCAGTACTTC.